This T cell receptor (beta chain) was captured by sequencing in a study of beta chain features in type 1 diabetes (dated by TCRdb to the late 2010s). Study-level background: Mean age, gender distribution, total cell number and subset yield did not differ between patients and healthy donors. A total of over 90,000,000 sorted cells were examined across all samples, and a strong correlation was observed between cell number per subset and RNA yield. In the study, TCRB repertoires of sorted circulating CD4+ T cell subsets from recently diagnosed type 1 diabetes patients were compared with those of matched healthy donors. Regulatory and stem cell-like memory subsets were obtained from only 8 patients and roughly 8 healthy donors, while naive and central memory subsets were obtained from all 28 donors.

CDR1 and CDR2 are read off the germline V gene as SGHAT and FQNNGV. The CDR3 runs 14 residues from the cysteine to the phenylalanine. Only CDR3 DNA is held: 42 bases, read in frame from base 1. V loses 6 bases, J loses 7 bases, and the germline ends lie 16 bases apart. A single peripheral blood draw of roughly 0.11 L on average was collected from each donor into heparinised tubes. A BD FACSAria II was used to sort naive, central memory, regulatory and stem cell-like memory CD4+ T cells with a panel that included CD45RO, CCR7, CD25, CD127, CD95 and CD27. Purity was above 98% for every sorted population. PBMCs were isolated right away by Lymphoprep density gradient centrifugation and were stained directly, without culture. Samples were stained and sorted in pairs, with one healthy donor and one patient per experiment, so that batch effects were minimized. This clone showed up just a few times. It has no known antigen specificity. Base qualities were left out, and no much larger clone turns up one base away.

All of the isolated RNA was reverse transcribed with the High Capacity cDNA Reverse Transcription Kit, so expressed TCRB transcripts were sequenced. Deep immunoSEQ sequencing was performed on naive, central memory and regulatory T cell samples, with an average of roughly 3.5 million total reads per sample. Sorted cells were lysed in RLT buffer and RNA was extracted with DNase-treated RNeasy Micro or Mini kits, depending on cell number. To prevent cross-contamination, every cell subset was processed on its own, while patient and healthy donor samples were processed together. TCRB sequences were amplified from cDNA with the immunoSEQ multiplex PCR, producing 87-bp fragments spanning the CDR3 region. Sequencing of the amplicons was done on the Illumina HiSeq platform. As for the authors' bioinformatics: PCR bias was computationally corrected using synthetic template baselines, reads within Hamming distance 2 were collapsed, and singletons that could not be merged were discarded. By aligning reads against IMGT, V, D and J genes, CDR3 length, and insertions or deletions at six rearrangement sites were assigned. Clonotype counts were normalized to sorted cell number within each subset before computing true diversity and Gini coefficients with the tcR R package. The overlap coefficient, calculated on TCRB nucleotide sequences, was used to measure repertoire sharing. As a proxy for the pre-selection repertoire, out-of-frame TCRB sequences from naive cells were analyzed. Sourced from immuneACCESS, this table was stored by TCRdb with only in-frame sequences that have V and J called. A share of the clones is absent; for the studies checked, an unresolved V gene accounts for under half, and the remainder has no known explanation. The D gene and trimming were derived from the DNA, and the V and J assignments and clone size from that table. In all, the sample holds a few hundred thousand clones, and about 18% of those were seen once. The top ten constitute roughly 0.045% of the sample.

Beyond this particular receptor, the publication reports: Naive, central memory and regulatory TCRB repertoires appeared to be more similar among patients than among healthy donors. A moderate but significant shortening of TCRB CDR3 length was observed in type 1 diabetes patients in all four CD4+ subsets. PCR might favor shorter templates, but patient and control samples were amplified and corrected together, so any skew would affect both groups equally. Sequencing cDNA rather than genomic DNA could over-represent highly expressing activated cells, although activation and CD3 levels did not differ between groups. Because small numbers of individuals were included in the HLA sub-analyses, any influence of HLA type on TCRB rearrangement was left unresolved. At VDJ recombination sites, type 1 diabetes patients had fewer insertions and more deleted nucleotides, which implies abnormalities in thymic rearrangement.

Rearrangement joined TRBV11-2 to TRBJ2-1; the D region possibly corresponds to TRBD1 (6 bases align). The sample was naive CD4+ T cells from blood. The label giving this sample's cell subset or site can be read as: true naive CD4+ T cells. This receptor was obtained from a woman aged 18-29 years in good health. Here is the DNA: TGTGCCAGCAGAGGGGGACCCAGTCCTAATGAGCAGTTCTTC. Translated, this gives CASRGGPSPNEQFF.